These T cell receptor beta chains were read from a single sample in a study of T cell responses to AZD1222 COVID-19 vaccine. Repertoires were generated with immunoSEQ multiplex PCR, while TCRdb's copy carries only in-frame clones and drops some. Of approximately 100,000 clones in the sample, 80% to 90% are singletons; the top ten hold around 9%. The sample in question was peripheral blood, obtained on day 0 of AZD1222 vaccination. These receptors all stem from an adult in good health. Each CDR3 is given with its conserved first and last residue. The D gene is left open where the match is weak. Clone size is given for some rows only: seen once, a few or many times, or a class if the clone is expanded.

CASSLVFIRDRGSSQHF,TGTGCCAGCAGCTTGGTGTTTATCCGGGACAGGGGTTCGTCCCAGCATTTT,TRBD1,17,TRBV5-8,NA,TRBJ1-5
CASSLAGTGGDYEQYF,TGTGCCAGCAGCTTGGCCGGGACAGGGGGGGACTACGAGCAGTACTTC,TRBD1,16,TRBV7-2,few,TRBJ2-7
CASRLAVVGELFF,TGTGCCAGCAGGCTAGCGGTGGTAGGGGAGCTGTTTTTT,TRBD2,13,TRBV2,NA,TRBJ2-2
CASSTGQGADEQYF,TGTGCCAGTAGTACCGGACAGGGGGCCGACGAGCAGTACTTC,TRBD1,14,TRBV19,NA,TRBJ2-7
CASKPAGADGYTF,TGTGCCAGCAAACCCGCCGGAGCAGATGGCTACACCTTC,NA,13,TRBV28,NA,TRBJ1-2
CASSARESGANVLTF,TGTGCCAGCAGCGCCCGGGAGTCTGGGGCCAACGTCCTGACTTTC,NA,15,TRBV9,NA,TRBJ2-6
CASSLAGQGAFNQPQHF,TGTGCCAGCAGCTTGGCTGGCCAGGGGGCCTTCAATCAGCCCCAGCATTTT,TRBD1,17,TRBV5-5,NA,TRBJ1-5
CSVEDLRQENYGYTF,TGCAGCGTTGAAGATCTTCGACAAGAGAACTATGGCTACACCTTC,NA,15,TRBV29-1,NA,TRBJ1-2
CASSPWGGRRYGYTF,TGTGCCAGCAGCCCCTGGGGGGGGCGAAGATATGGCTACACCTTC,NA,15,TRBV5-4,NA,TRBJ1-2
CSVEDLQGADNEQFF,TGCAGCGTTGAAGATCTTCAGGGGGCGGACAATGAGCAGTTCTTC,TRBD1,15,TRBV29-1,NA,TRBJ2-1
CASSGGAAWETQYF,TGTGCCAGCAGTGGGGGGGCAGCTTGGGAGACCCAGTACTTC,NA,14,TRBV9,few,TRBJ2-5
CASSSVLYEQFF,TGTGCCAGCAGCTCGGTTTTGTATGAGCAGTTCTTC,NA,12,TRBV11-2,NA,TRBJ2-1
CASSDGGGSTDTQYF,TGTGCCAGCAGTGACGGGGGCGGGAGCACAGATACGCAGTATTTT,NA,15,TRBV6-4,NA,TRBJ2-3
CASSSRSLVNDEAFF,TGTGCCAGCAGTTCTCGCTCCCTCGTGAATGATGAAGCTTTCTTT,NA,15,TRBV6-6,NA,TRBJ1-1
CASSLGPGSTDTQYF,TGTGCCAGCAGCTTAGGACCAGGGTCCACAGATACGCAGTATTTT,NA,15,TRBV7-2,NA,TRBJ2-3
CASSPDQGRSDGYTF,TGTGCCAGCTCACCAGATCAGGGGCGTAGTGATGGCTACACCTTC,NA,15,TRBV18,NA,TRBJ1-2
CASGRDWRTEAFF,TGTGCTAGTGGTCGGGACTGGCGGACTGAAGCTTTCTTT,NA,13,TRBV12-5,NA,TRBJ1-1
CASSSGGLGSDTQYF,TGTGCCAGCAGCTCCGGCGGGCTAGGCTCAGATACGCAGTATTTT,NA,15,TRBV7-9,once,TRBJ2-3
CAISVGDEAFF,TGTGCCATCAGTGTTGGCGATGAAGCTTTCTTT,NA,11,TRBV10-3,NA,TRBJ1-1
CASQKGDLFGNEQFF,TGTGCCTCCCAAAAGGGGGATCTTTTTGGGAATGAGCAGTTCTTC,NA,15,TRBV7-9,NA,TRBJ2-1
CASSPVRGSNYGYTF,TGCGCCAGCAGCCCGGTTAGGGGGTCTAACTATGGCTACACCTTC,NA,15,TRBV5-1,NA,TRBJ1-2
CASSRDRYYGYTF,TGTGCCAGCAGCCGAGACAGATACTATGGCTACACCTTC,NA,13,TRBV28,NA,TRBJ1-2
CASSLEPGADTEAFF,TGTGCCAGCAGCTTGGAACCAGGGGCGGACACTGAAGCTTTCTTT,NA,15,TRBV5-5,NA,TRBJ1-1
CASSLDRGPGNTIYF,TGTGCCAGCAGCTTAGACAGGGGCCCAGGAAACACCATATATTTT,TRBD1,15,TRBV7-6,NA,TRBJ1-3
CASSQDGARTGYTF,TGCGCCAGCAGCCAAGATGGGGCCAGAACTGGCTACACCTTC,NA,14,TRBV4-3,NA,TRBJ1-2
CASSLSSTRGYEQYF,TGTGCCAGCAGCTTGTCTAGCACCAGGGGTTACGAGCAGTACTTC,NA,15,TRBV3-1/TRBV3-2,NA,TRBJ2-7
CASSMGQGALVYGYTF,TGTGCCAGCAGCATGGGACAGGGGGCGTTGGTCTATGGCTACACCTTC,TRBD1,16,TRBV28,once,TRBJ1-2
CASSPLGLAGETQYF,TGTGCCAGCAGCCCCTTAGGACTAGCGGGAGAGACCCAGTACTTC,TRBD2,15,TRBV14,NA,TRBJ2-5
CASSLAWPDSYEQYF,TGTGCCAGCAGCTTGGCCTGGCCGGACTCCTACGAGCAGTACTTC,NA,15,TRBV5-4,NA,TRBJ2-7
CASSQVGSSYNSPLHF,TGTGCCAGCAGCCAAGTGGGCAGCTCCTATAATTCACCCCTCCACTTT,NA,16,TRBV14,NA,TRBJ1-6
CASSLGLPWDRGNYEQYF,TGCGCCAGCAGCTTGGGGCTCCCGTGGGACAGGGGAAACTACGAGCAGTACTTC,TRBD1,18,TRBV5-1,NA,TRBJ2-7
CATSRPGLGDEKLFF,TGTGCCACCAGCAGACCGGGCCTCGGGGATGAAAAACTGTTTTTT,NA,15,TRBV15,once,TRBJ1-4
CASSQHSLGYEQYF,TGTGCCAGCAGCCAACACAGCCTGGGCTACGAGCAGTACTTC,NA,14,TRBV14,NA,TRBJ2-7
CASSYRGLQNQPQHF,TGTGCCAGCAGTTACCGGGGGCTCCAGAATCAGCCCCAGCATTTT,NA,15,TRBV6-2/TRBV6-3,NA,TRBJ1-5
CASSLAGAPGAQYF,TGTGCCAGCAGCCTTGCGGGGGCCCCTGGGGCCCAGTACTTC,NA,14,TRBV3-1/TRBV3-2,NA,TRBJ2-5
CASSRTGGYGYTF,TGTGCCAGCAGCCGCACGGGCGGCTATGGCTACACCTTC,NA,13,TRBV7-8,NA,TRBJ1-2
CASRLRGQGRGDTQYF,TGTGCCAGCAGACTACGCGGACAGGGACGTGGTGATACGCAGTATTTT,TRBD1,16,TRBV7-2,NA,TRBJ2-3
CASSYLAVSSTDTQYF,TGTGCCAGCAGTTATTTAGCGGTTTCTAGCACAGATACGCAGTATTTT,NA,16,TRBV6-6,once,TRBJ2-3
CASSPDRVTEAFF,TGTGCCAGCAGTCCTGACAGGGTGACTGAAGCTTTCTTT,TRBD1,13,TRBV6-5,NA,TRBJ1-1
CASSDNRLFNYGYTF,TGTGCCAGCAGTGACAACAGGCTGTTTAACTATGGCTACACCTTC,NA,15,TRBV27,NA,TRBJ1-2